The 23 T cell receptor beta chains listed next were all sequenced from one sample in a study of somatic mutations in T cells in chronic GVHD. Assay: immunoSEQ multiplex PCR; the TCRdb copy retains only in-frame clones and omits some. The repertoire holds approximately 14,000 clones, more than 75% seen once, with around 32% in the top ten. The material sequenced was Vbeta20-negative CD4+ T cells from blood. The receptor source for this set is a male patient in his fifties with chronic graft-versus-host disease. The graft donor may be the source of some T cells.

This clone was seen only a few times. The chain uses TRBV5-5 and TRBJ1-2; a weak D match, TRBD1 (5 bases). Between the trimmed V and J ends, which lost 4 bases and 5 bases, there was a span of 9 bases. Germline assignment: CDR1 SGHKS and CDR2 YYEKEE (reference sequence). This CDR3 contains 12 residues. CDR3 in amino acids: CASSSDSYGYTF. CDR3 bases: TGTGCCAGCAGCAGCGACAGTTATGGCTACACCTTC. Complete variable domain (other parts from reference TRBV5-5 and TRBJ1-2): DAGVTQSPTHLIKTRGQQVTLRCSPISGHKSVSWYQQVLGQGPQFIFQYYEKEERGRGNFPDRFSARQFPNYSSELNVNALLLGDSALYLCASSSDSYGYTFGSGTRLTVV.

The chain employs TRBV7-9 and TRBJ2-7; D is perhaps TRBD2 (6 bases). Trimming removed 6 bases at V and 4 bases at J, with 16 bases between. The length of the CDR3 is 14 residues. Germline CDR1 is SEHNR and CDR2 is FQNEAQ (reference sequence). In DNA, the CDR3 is TGTGCCAGCAGACTGAGCTCGGCGGGGTACGAGCAGTACTTC. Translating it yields CASRLSSAGYEQYF. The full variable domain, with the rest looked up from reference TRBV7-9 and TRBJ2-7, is DTGVSQNPRHKITKRGQNVTFRCDPISEHNRLYWYRQTLGQGPEFLTYFQNEAQLEKSRLLSDRFSAERPKGSFSTLEIQRTEQGDSAMYLCASRLSSAGYEQYFGPGTRLTVT.

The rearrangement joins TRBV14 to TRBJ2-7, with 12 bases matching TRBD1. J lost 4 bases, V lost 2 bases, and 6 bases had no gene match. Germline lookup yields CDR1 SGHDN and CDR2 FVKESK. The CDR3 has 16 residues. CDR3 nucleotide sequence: TGTGCCAGCAGCCAACCAGGGACAGGGGGCCTATACGAGCAGTACTTC. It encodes CASSQPGTGGLYEQYF.

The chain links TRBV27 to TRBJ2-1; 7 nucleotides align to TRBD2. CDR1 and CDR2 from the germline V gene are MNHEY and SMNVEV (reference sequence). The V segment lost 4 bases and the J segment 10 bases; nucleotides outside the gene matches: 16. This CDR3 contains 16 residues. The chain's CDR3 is CASSSPGLQSFSEQFF. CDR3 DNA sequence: TGTGCCAGCAGTTCCCCGGGACTACAAAGTTTTTCAGAGCAGTTCTTC.

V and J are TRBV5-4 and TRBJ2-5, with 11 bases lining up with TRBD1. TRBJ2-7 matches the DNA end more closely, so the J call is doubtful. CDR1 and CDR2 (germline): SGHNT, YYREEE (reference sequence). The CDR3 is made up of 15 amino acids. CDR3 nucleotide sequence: TGTGCCAGCAGCTTGGGCGGACAGGGGGCCCACGAGCAGTACTTC. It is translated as CASSLGGQGAHEQYF.

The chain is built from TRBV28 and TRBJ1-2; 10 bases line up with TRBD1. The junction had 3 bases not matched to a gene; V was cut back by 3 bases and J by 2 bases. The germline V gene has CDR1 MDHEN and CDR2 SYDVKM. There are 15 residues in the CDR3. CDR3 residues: CASSLVGQGNYGYTF. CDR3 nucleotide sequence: TGTGCCAGCAGTTTGGTGGGACAGGGGAACTATGGCTACACCTTC.

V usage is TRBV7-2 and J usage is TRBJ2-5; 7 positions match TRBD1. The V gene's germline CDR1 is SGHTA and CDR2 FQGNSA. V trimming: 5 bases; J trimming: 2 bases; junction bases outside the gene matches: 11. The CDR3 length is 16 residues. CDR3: CASSNSRTGGQETQYF. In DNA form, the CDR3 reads TGTGCCAGCAGCAATAGTCGGACAGGCGGGCAAGAGACCCAGTACTTC. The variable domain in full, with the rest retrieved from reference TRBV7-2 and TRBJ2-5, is GAGVSQSPSNKVTEKGKDVELRCDPISGHTALYWYRQSLGQGLEFLIYFQGNSAPDKSGLPSDRFSAERTGGSVSTLTIQRTQQEDSAVYLCASSNSRTGGQETQYFGPGTRLLVL.

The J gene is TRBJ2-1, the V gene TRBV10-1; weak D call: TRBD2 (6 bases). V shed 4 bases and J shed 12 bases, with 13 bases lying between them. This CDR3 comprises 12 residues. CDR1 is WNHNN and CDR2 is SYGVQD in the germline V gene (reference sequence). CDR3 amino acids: CASSGPLGGQFF. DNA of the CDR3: TGCGCCAGCAGTGGACCTCTGGGGGGGCAGTTCTTC.

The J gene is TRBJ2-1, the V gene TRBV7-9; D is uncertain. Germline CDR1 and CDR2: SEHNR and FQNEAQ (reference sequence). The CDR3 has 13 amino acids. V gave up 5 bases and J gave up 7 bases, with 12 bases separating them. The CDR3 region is CASSPPGSNEQFF. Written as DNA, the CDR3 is TGTGCCAGCAGCCCCCCCGGTTCAAATGAGCAGTTCTTC. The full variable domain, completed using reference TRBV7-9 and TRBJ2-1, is DTGVSQNPRHKITKRGQNVTFRCDPISEHNRLYWYRQTLGQGPEFLTYFQNEAQLEKSRLLSDRFSAERPKGSFSTLEIQRTEQGDSAMYLCASSPPGSNEQFFGPGTRLTVL.

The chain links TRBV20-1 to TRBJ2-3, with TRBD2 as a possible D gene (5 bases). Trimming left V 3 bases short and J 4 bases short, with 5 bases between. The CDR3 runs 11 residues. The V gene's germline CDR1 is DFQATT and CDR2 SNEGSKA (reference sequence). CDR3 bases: TGCAGTGCTAGGAGGGCAGATACGCAGTATTTT. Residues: CSARRADTQYF.

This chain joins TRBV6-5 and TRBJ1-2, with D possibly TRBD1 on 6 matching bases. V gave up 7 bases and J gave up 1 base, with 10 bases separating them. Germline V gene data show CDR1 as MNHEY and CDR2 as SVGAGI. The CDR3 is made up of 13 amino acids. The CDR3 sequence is CASKLGGNYGYTF. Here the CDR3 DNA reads TGTGCCAGCAAATTAGGGGGTAACTATGGCTACACCTTC.

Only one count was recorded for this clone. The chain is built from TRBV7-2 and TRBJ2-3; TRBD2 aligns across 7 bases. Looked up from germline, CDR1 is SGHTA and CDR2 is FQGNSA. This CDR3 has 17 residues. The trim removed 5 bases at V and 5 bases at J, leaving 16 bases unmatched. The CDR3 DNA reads TGTGCCAGCAGCCGTGGGGTTGGGGGAGGGAAGGAAGATACGCAGTATTTT. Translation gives CASSRGVGGGKEDTQYF. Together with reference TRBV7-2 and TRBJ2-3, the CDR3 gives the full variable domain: GAGVSQSPSNKVTEKGKDVELRCDPISGHTALYWYRQSLGQGLEFLIYFQGNSAPDKSGLPSDRFSAERTGGSVSTLTIQRTQQEDSAVYLCASSRGVGGGKEDTQYFGPGTRLTVL.

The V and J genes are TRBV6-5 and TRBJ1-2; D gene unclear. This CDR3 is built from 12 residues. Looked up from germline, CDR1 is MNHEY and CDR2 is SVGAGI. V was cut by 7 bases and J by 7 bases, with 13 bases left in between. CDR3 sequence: CASTQAGGGYTF. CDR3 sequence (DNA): TGTGCCAGCACGCAGGCGGGTGGTGGCTACACCTTC.

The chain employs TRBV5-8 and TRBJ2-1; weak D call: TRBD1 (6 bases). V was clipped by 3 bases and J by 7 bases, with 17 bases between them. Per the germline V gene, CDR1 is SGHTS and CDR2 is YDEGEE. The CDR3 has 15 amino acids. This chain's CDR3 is CASSSGQGRANEQFF. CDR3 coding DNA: TGTGCCAGCAGCTCGGGTCAGGGGCGGGCGAATGAGCAGTTCTTC.

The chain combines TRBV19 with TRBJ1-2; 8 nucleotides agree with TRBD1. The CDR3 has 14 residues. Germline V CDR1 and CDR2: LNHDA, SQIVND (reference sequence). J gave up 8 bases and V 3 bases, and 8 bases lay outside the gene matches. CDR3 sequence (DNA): TGTGCCAGTAGTATGGGACAGGCCTTATGGGGCTACACCTTC. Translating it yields CASSMGQALWGYTF.

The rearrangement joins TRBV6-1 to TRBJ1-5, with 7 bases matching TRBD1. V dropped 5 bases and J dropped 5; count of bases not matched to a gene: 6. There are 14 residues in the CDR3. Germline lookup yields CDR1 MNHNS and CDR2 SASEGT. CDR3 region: CASSRPGGDQPQHF. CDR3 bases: TGTGCCAGCAGTCGACCAGGGGGAGATCAGCCCCAGCATTTT.

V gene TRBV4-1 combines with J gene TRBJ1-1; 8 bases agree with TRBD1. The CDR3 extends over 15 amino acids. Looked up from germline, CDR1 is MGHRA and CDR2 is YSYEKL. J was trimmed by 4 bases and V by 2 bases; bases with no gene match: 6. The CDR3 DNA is TGCGCCAGCAGCCAAATACAGGGGGTAGTCACTGAAGCTTTCTTT. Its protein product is CASSQIQGVVTEAFF.

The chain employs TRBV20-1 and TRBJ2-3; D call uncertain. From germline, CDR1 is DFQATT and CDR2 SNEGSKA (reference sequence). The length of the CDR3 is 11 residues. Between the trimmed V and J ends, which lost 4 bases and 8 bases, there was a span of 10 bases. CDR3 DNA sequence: TGCAGTGCTACCCCAACCGGTACGCAGTATTTT. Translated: CSATPTGTQYF.

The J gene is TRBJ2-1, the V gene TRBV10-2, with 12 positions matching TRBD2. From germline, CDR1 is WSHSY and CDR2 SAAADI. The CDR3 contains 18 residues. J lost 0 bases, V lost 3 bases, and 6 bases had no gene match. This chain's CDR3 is CASSDELAGGRSYNEQFF. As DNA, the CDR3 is TGCGCCAGCAGTGATGAACTAGCGGGGGGCCGCTCCTACAATGAGCAGTTCTTC.

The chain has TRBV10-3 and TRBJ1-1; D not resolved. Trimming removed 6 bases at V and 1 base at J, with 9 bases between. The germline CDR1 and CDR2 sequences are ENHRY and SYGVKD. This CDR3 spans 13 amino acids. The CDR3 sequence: CAIRGSSNTEAFF. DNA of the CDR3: TGTGCCATCAGGGGCAGCTCGAACACTGAAGCTTTCTTT.

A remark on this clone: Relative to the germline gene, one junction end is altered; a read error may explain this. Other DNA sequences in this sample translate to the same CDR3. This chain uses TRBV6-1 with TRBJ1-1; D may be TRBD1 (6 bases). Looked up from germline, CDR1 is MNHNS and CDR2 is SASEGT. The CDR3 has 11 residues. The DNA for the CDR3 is TGTGCTAGCAGTCAGGGGAGCTCAGCTTTCTTT. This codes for CASSQGSSAFF.

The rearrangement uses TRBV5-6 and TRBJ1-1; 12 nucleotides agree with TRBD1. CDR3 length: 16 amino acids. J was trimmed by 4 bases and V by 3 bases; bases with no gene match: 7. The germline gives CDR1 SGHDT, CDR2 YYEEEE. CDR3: CASSSGTGGSLTEAFF. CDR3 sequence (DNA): TGTGCCAGCAGCTCTGGGACAGGGGGCTCTCTCACTGAAGCTTTCTTT.

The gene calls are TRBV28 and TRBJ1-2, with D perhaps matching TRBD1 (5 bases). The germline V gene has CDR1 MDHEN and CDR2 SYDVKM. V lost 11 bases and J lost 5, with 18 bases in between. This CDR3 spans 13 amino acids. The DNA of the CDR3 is TGTGCCTGCACCGGGACTGATCTTTATGGCTACACCTTC. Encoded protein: CACTGTDLYGYTF.